The 25 T cell receptor beta chains presented below share a single source sample, sequenced in a study of T cells after posttransplantation cyclophosphamide. The method was immunoSEQ multiplex PCR; TCRdb's version includes in-frame clones alone and lacks a portion of them. The sample has about 32,000 clones; about 90% are singletons. Sequencing was carried out using PBMCs. The origin of the receptors is a woman between 40 and 55 years old with a blood cancer, CMV-positive, and with a related stem cell donor.

This chain uses TRBV7-9 with TRBJ1-1; D is unresolved. The V gene's germline CDR1 is SEHNR and CDR2 FQNEAQ (reference sequence). Trimming shortened V by 2 bases and J by 3 bases, and 10 bases separated the two germline ends. This CDR3 is 14 amino acids long. Here the CDR3 reads CASSLPPRYTEAFF. CDR3 DNA sequence: TGTGCCAGCAGCTTACCCCCCAGATACACTGAAGCTTTCTTT.

The V and J genes are TRBV7-9 and TRBJ1-1; the D is unclear. The germline V gene encodes CDR1 SEHNR and CDR2 FQNEAQ (reference sequence). The CDR3 runs to 11 residues. The V gene lost 3 bases and the J gene lost 3 bases, with 2 bases spanning the gap. The DNA of the CDR3 is TGTGCCAGCAGCTTCGACACTGAAGCTTTCTTT. It translates to CASSFDTEAFF.

The chain carries TRBV11-2 and TRBJ2-2; no reliable D call. Germline V CDR1 and CDR2: SGHAT, FQNNGV. The CDR3 extends over 14 amino acids. Trimming left V 5 bases short and J 1 base short, with 8 bases between. This CDR3 reads CASSGWQNTGELFF. As DNA, the CDR3 is TGTGCCAGCAGCGGCTGGCAGAACACCGGGGAGCTGTTTTTT.

The V gene is TRBV29-1, the J gene TRBJ1-3; D is uncertain. V shed 5 bases and J shed 0 bases, with 2 bases lying between them. CDR1 and CDR2 from the germline V gene are SQVTM and ANQGSEA. This CDR3 has 11 residues. This CDR3 is CSVLSGNTIYF. The CDR3 DNA reads as TGCAGCGTTCTCTCTGGAAACACCATATATTTT.

The V gene is TRBV6-5, the J gene TRBJ1-4, with D tentatively TRBD1 (5 bases). CDR1 MNHEY and CDR2 SVGAGI come from the germline V gene. This CDR3 is 13 amino acids long. Trimming took off 6 bases at V and 4 bases at J, with 9 bases between the two ends. The DNA for the CDR3 is TGTGCCAGCAGCGACAGATTTAATGAAAAACTGTTTTTT. Amino acids: CASSDRFNEKLFF.

This clone was recorded a few times. The chain joins TRBV6-5 to TRBJ1-2; no firm D call. The V end lost 11 bases, the J end lost 2 bases, and 15 bases lay between the germline ends. The V gene's germline CDR1 is MNHEY and CDR2 SVGAGI. CDR3 length: 13 residues. The CDR3 region has the DNA TGTGCCGTGGATGAGGGTAGAAACTATGGCTACACCTTC. It codes for CAVDEGRNYGYTF.

The chain couples TRBV7-2 to TRBJ1-5, with D possibly matching TRBD1 (5 bases). V lost 5 bases and J lost 5, with 22 bases in between. This CDR3 is built from 17 residues. Germline CDR1 is SGHTA and CDR2 is FQGNSA. In nucleotides, the CDR3 is TGTGCCAGCAGCCCCCGATGGGCAGGGTCGGGGGATCAGCCCCAGCATTTT. This sequence encodes CASSPRWAGSGDQPQHF.

The chain is built from TRBV7-2 and TRBJ1-2; D possibly corresponds to TRBD1 (6 bases). Germline V gene lookup returns CDR1 SGHTA and CDR2 FQGNSA. V was cut by 7 bases and J by 4 bases, with 13 bases left in between. This CDR3 has 13 amino acids. The CDR3 region is CASNFQGSYGYTF. CDR3 bases: TGTGCCAGCAACTTCCAGGGGTCCTATGGCTACACCTTC. Full variable domain (missing parts from reference TRBV7-2 and TRBJ1-2): GAGVSQSPSNKVTEKGKDVELRCDPISGHTALYWYRQSLGQGLEFLIYFQGNSAPDKSGLPSDRFSAERTGGSVSTLTIQRTQQEDSAVYLCASNFQGSYGYTFGSGTRLTVV.

J is TRBJ2-4 and V is TRBV27; 8 nucleotides match TRBD1. Germline values: CDR1 MNHEY, CDR2 SMNVEV (reference sequence). The CDR3 sequence is 16 residues long. Losses at the gene ends were 5 bases for V and 2 bases for J; bases not matched to a gene: 8. CDR3 nucleotides: TGTGCCAGCAGTATCAACCAGGGGGCTTCCAAAAACATTCAGTACTTC. Translation gives CASSINQGASKNIQYF.

This clone came up once. The V and J genes are TRBV4-2 and TRBJ2-1; TRBD2 aligns across 11 bases. The CDR3 is 16 residues long. The germline V gene has CDR1 LGHNA and CDR2 YNFKEQ. The J segment lost 6 bases and the V segment lost 3 bases, leaving 7 bases of the junction unmatched. The CDR3 protein is CASSQTRSGGANEQFF. The CDR3 bases are TGTGCCAGCAGCCAGACACGTAGCGGGGGGGCCAATGAGCAGTTCTTC.

The V call is TRBV2, the J call TRBJ1-1; perhaps TRBD1 as D (6 bases). The CDR3 consists of 14 residues. The V end was cut by 4 bases, the J end by 0 bases, with 9 bases between. The germline V gene encodes CDR1 SNHLY and CDR2 FYNNEI. The DNA of the CDR3 is TGTGCCAGCAGTGGCAGGGGTTTGAACACTGAAGCTTTCTTT. Translation gives CASSGRGLNTEAFF.

The chain is built from TRBV29-1 and TRBJ2-3; 8 bases are a match to TRBD1. The CDR3 has 16 amino acids. V shed 4 bases and J 1 base; nucleotides not matched to a gene: 10. Per germline, CDR1 SQVTM and CDR2 ANQGSEA. The CDR3 DNA is TGCAGCGTTGGGGACAGGAGGGGTTGGGGCACAGATACGCAGTATTTT. Amino acids: CSVGDRRGWGTDTQYF.

J is TRBJ1-1 and V is TRBV6-6; 10 bases map to TRBD1. CDR1 and CDR2 from the germline V gene are MNHNY and SVGAGI (reference sequence). There are 16 residues in the CDR3. V dropped 2 bases and J dropped 3; count of bases not matched to a gene: 6. The CDR3 sequence is CASSYGGQGRDTEAFF. CDR3 DNA: TGTGCCAGCAGTTACGGGGGACAGGGGAGGGACACTGAAGCTTTCTTT.

The chain links TRBV7-2 to TRBJ1-2; 9 nucleotides agree with TRBD1. Germline V lookup: CDR1 SGHTA, CDR2 FQGNSA. The CDR3 extends over 16 amino acids. The V and J ends lost 1 base and 4 bases, in that order; junction bases with no gene match: 7. The CDR3 here is CASSLGATGGGYGYTF. CDR3 DNA sequence: TGTGCCAGCAGCTTAGGGGCGACAGGGGGTGGCTATGGCTACACCTTC.

The chain combines TRBV19 with TRBJ1-5; D not resolved. V lost 5 bases and J lost 2, with 10 bases in between. Germline V gene lookup returns CDR1 LNHDA and CDR2 SQIVND (reference sequence). This CDR3 contains 14 residues. Written as DNA, the CDR3 is TGTGCCAGTAGTGAGGGTGGAGGCAATCAGCCCCAGCATTTT. Its translation: CASSEGGGNQPQHF.

The rearrangement uses TRBV7-9 and TRBJ2-2; D is uncertain. CDR1 is SEHNR, CDR2 FQNEAQ, per germline (reference sequence). Trimming took 1 base from V and 5 from J, leaving 11 bases between them. The CDR3 spans 15 residues. The chain's CDR3 is CASSLVAPRTGELFF. CDR3 sequence (DNA): TGTGCCAGCAGCTTAGTAGCCCCGAGGACCGGGGAGCTGTTTTTT.

The chain links TRBV4-2 to TRBJ1-4; no reliable D call. V gave up 0 bases and J gave up 7 bases, with 15 bases separating them. The CDR3 spans 16 residues. CDR1 is LGHNA, CDR2 YNFKEQ, per germline. CDR3 bases: TGTGCCAGCAGCCAAGATGCGGGAGTAGTGGCTGAAAAACTGTTTTTT. Translated: CASSQDAGVVAEKLFF.

The V and J genes are TRBV25-1 and TRBJ2-3; D possibly corresponds to TRBD1 (6 bases). CDR1 is MGHDK and CDR2 is SYGVNS in the germline V gene. The CDR3 has 17 residues. The germline V and J ends were trimmed by 3 bases and 1 base, with 17 bases remaining between them. CDR3 bases: TGTGCCAGCAGTGATCGGGCAGGGGTCCGGGGCACAGATACGCAGTATTTT. Translation: CASSDRAGVRGTDTQYF.

V gene TRBV19 combines with J gene TRBJ1-5; 7 bases fit TRBD1. This CDR3 has 16 amino acids. CDR1 is LNHDA, CDR2 SQIVND, per germline (reference sequence). The V and J ends lost 4 bases and 6 bases, in that order; junction bases with no gene match: 12. CDR3 coding DNA: TGTGCCAGTAGTACCCGACAGGGAGGCCCAGGTCAGCCCCAGCATTTT. It yields the protein CASSTRQGGPGQPQHF.

The chain carries TRBV11-2 and TRBJ2-4; D gene unclear. Per germline, CDR1 SGHAT and CDR2 FQNNGV. V was pared by 3 bases and J by 0 bases, with 9 bases between. This CDR3 has 15 residues. The CDR3 protein is CASSFSRVAKNIQYF. For the CDR3, the DNA is TGTGCCAGCAGCTTCAGCCGGGTAGCCAAAAACATTCAGTACTTC.

The V and J genes are TRBV10-2 and TRBJ2-2; 7 nucleotides match TRBD1. Germline V lookup: CDR1 WSHSY, CDR2 SAAADI. There are 16 residues in the CDR3. V was pared by 3 bases and J by 3 bases, with 7 bases of the junction left unmatched. In DNA form, the CDR3 reads TGCGCCAGCAGTGACCGACAGGGATGGGACACCGGGGAGCTGTTTTTT. Translated, it gives CASSDRQGWDTGELFF.

This clone was counted once. The chain combines TRBV4-1 with TRBJ1-5; TRBD1 agrees at 8 bases. This CDR3 has 16 residues. CDR1 MGHRA and CDR2 YSYEKL come from the germline V gene. V was pared by 5 bases and J by 0 bases, with 6 bases of the junction left unmatched. This chain's CDR3 is CASSSTGALSNQPQHF. DNA of the CDR3: TGCGCCAGCAGCTCGACAGGGGCCCTTAGCAATCAGCCCCAGCATTTT.

The gene calls are TRBV27 and TRBJ1-1; no definite D call. CDR1 MNHEY and CDR2 SMNVEV come from the germline V gene (reference sequence). V was trimmed by 3 bases and J by 10 bases, leaving 15 bases between them. The CDR3 sequence is 13 residues long. CDR3 sequence (DNA): TGTGCCAGCAGTTTCTCCGTGAGACACCCAGCTTTCTTT. Residues: CASSFSVRHPAFF.

The chain uses TRBV10-3 and TRBJ1-2, with D unclear. V shed 0 bases and J shed 8 bases, with 16 bases lying between them. This CDR3 spans 15 amino acids. Germline CDR1 ENHRY, CDR2 SYGVKD. The CDR3: CAISESIGGIGGYTF. The DNA of the CDR3 is TGTGCCATCAGTGAGTCGATAGGAGGGATTGGCGGCTACACCTTC.

The chain has TRBV6-5 and TRBJ1-5; D not certain. CDR3 length: 15 amino acids. V lost 2 bases, J lost 2 bases, and 10 bases lay in between. The germline gives CDR1 MNHEY, CDR2 SVGAGI. The CDR3 sequence: CASSYRGSGNQPQHF. CDR3 coding DNA: TGTGCCAGCAGTTACCGAGGGTCTGGCAATCAGCCCCAGCATTTT.